One TCR beta chain is described in this entry. Its antigen is still unknown. No much larger clone exists at a distance of one base, and base qualities are not known. The CDR3 regions of human TCRbeta chains were analyzed by immunosequencing. Under the source paper's analysis protocol: TCRs in the repertoires were matched against a reference library of SARS-CoV-2-specific TCRs that had been generated with the MIRA antigen-specificity platform. Breadth was defined as the fraction of unique TCRs that were SARS-CoV-2-associated. Depth was defined as the fraction of total T cells that were SARS-CoV-2-associated. Using the MIRA data, every spike-specific TCR was mapped to the spike region that the TCR reacted to and assigned to either a CD4 or a CD8 class. Log10-transformed breadth and depth values were compared by one-way ANOVA with Sidak's multiple comparisons tests. TCRdb retrieved this table from immuneACCESS and kept in-frame rearrangements only. Not all clones are present; in checked studies, unresolved V genes account for under half, and no reason is known for the remainder. The V and J calls and clone size come from that table; D and trimming were worked out from the DNA. The sample profile shows around 180,000 clones; approximately 90% of them were found once. 25% to 30% of the sample is in the top ten clones.

This sample was taken from a study of T cell responses to AZD1222 COVID-19 vaccine (dated by TCRdb to 2020 to 2022). With respect to the entire study: TCR sequencing covered over 230 trial participants: roughly 200 given two doses of AZD1222 and approximately 25 given two doses of MenACWY control vaccine. Trial participants were enrolled by age into 18-55, 56-69 and 70-plus year subgroups, with about 150, 28 and 57 TCR-sequenced participants respectively. The paper's findings and limits, for the study overall: After two AZD1222 doses, both the breadth and the depth of spike-specific TCRs were significantly higher than at day 0 and than in MenACWY recipients. Reportedly, close to half of the unique spike-specific TCRs recognized epitopes lying outside the regions that are mutated in the B.1.351 and B.1.1.7 variants. In the small 56-69-year group, the increase in depth fell short of significance, most likely because of low power. Because no day 14 peak-response samples were available, the repertoires could be characterized only after the peak T cell response. Vaccine-associated CD4 TCRs spanned the whole spike protein, with dominant responses in regions 160-218 and 743-854. Conclusions about previously exposed vaccinees are limited, since just five to seven AZD1222 recipients were seropositive for SARS-CoV-2 at baseline. Most participants were white British and females outnumbered males, and the authors suggested that clonal diversity may have been underestimated.

The CDR3 covers 16 residues, taking in both the cysteine and the phenylalanine. The read is trimmed to its CDR3 DNA, 48 bases read in frame from base 1. Relative to germline, V is missing 5 bases and J is missing 6 bases, with 12 bases of the junction outside any gene match. The germline V gene provides CDR1 MDHEN and CDR2 SYDVKM. The time point label on this specimen signifies: about 28 days (+/-7) after the second vaccine dose. Because spike-specific TCR depth and breadth did not differ between the two schedules, AZD1222 recipients who got a second dose at roughly 4 weeks were pooled with those who got a second dose at roughly 12 weeks. The vaccinee samples were drawn from two UK trials, COV001 and COV002, one of which was a single-blind randomized controlled phase 2/3 trial testing AZD1222 (ChAdOx1 nCoV-19) in healthy adults. For TCRbeta chain sequencing, PBMC samples were collected from trial participants at day 0 and at day 28 after the second dose.

The receptor's source is an adult who received the AZD1222 COVID-19 vaccine. The V gene is TRBV28 and the J gene is TRBJ2-1; 8 middle bases align to TRBD2. The source was peripheral blood, collected 28 days after the second AZD1222 dose. The DNA is TGTGCCAGCAGTGCAGAAGCGGGAGTCGGAAGCAATGAGCAGTTCTTC. It encodes CASSAEAGVGSNEQFF.